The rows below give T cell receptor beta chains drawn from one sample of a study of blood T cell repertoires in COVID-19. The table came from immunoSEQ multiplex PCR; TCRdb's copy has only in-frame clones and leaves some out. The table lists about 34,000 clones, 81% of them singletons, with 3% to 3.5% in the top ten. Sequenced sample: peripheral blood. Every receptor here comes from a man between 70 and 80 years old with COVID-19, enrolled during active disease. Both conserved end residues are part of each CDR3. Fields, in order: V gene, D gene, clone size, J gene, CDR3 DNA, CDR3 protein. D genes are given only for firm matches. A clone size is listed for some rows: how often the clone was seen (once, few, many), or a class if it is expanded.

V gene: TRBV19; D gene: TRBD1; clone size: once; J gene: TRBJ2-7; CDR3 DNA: TGTGCCAGTAGTATACGGGACAGGGGTAGGTACGAGCAGTACTTC; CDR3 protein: CASSIRDRGRYEQYF
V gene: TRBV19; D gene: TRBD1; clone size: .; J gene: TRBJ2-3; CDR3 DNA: TGTGCCAGTAGTTCCATGCTCAGGGGGCGAGGCACAGATACGCAGTATTTT; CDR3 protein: CASSSMLRGRGTDTQYF
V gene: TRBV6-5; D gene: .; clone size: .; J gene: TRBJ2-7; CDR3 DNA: TGTGCCAGCAGAAGCAGGGGGGCCTACGAGCAGTACTTC; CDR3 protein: CASRSRGAYEQYF
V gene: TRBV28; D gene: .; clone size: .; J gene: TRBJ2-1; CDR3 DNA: TGTGCCAGCAGTTTTTTGAGGGTCTACAATGAGCAGTTCTTC; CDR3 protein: CASSFLRVYNEQFF
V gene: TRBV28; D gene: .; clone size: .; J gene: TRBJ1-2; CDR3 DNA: TGTGCCAGCATAAAAATTGCCAGGGGCGGCTACACCTTC; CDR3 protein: CASIKIARGGYTF
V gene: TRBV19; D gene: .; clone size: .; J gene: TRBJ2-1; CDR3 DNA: TGTGCCAGTAGTATAGACGGGAACTACAATGAGCAGTTCTTC; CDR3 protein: CASSIDGNYNEQFF
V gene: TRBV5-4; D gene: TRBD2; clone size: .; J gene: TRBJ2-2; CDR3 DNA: TGTGCCAGCAGCTTGGAGCTAGCGGGAGCAGGGGACACCGGGGAGCTGTTTTTT; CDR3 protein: CASSLELAGAGDTGELFF
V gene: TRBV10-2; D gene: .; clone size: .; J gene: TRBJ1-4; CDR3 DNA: TGCGCCAGCAGTGAGGGTCCAGGGAGGGAAAAACTGTTTTTT; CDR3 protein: CASSEGPGREKLFF
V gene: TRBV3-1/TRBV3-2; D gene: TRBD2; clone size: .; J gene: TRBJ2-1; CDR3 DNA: TGTGCCAGCAGCCAAGATCAGGTTTCAAGCGGGAGGGCCCTTAATGAGCAGTTCTTC; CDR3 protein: CASSQDQVSSGRALNEQFF
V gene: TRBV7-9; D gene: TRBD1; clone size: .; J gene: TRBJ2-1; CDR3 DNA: TGTGCCAGCAGCTACTACCGGGACAGGGAGTTAGAGCAGTTCTTC; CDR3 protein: CASSYYRDRELEQFF
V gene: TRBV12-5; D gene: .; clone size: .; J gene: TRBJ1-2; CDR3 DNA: TGTGCTAGTGGTTTGGACAGCGGACACTATGGCTACACCTTC; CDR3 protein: CASGLDSGHYGYTF
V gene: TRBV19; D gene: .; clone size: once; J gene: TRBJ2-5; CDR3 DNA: TGTGCCAGTACAACAGTATCTCAAGAGACCCAGTACTTC; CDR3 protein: CASTTVSQETQYF
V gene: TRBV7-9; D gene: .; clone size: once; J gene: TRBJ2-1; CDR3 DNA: TGTGCCAGTCTATTACCCGACAGTAACAATGAGCAGTTCTTC; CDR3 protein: CASLLPDSNNEQFF
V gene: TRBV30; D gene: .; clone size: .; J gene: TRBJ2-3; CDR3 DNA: TGTGCCTGGTCGTGGCTTCAAGGGGGAACGCAGTATTTT; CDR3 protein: CAWSWLQGGTQYF
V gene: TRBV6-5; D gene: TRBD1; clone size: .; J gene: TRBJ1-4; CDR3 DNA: TGTGCCAGCAGTTCGACAGGGGTAGGGGCGGAAAAACTGTTTTTT; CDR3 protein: CASSSTGVGAEKLFF
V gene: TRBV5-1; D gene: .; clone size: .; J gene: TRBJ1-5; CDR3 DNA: TGCGCCAGCAGCCCAGGGGTATCTGGCAATCAGCCCCAGCATTTT; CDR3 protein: CASSPGVSGNQPQHF
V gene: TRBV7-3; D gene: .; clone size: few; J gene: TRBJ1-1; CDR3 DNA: TGTGCCAGCAGCTTTTCAGGCGGAGGTAACACTGAAGCTTTCTTT; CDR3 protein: CASSFSGGGNTEAFF
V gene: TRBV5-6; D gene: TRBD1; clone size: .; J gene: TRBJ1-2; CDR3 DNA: TGTGCCAGCAGCTACGGGACAGTTCTTTATGGCTACACCTTC; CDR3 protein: CASSYGTVLYGYTF
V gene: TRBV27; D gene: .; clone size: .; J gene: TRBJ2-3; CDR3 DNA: TGTGCCAGCAGCACCCTCAACCGGGGGGCGGGGCTCACAGATACGCAGTATTTT; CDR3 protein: CASSTLNRGAGLTDTQYF
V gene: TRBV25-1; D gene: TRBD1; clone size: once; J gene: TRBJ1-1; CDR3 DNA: TGTGCCAGCAGTCGTACAGGGGGCGCGGGGGTTGAAGCTTTCTTT; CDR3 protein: CASSRTGGAGVEAFF
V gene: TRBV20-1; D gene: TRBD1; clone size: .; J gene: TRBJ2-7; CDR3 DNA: TGCAGTGCTAGGACAGGGAACGAGCAGTACTTC; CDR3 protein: CSARTGNEQYF
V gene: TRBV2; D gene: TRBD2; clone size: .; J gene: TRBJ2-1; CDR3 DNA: TGTGCCAGCAAATATAGAATAATAGCGGGAGACAATGAGCAGTTCTTC; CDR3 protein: CASKYRIIAGDNEQFF
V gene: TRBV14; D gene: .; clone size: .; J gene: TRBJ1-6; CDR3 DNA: TGTGCCAGCAGCCAACTTATCGGGACTCCCGATCGTACTTCACCCCTCCACTTT; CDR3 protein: CASSQLIGTPDRTSPLHF
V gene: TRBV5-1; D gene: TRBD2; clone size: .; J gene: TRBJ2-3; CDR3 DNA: TGCGCCAGCAGCCCGGGACTAGCGGGAGGGGCGACAGATACGCAGTATTTT; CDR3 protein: CASSPGLAGGATDTQYF
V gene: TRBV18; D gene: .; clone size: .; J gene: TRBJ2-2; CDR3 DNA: TGTGCCAGCTCACCACTGAACGGGGGGAACACCGGGGAGCTGTTTTTT; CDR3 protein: CASSPLNGGNTGELFF
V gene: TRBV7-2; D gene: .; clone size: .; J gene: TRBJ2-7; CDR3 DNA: TGTGCCAGCAGCTTAGCGCGGTCGGAATTCTACGAGCAGTACTTC; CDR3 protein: CASSLARSEFYEQYF
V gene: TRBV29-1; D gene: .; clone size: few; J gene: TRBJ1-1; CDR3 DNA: TGCAGCGTTGGCCACCTGGAGTCCAACACTGAAGCTTTCTTT; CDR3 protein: CSVGHLESNTEAFF
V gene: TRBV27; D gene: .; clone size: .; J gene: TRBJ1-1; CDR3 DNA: TGTGCCAGCAGAGAAGACGGGGGAAACACTGAAGCTTTCTTT; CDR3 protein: CASREDGGNTEAFF
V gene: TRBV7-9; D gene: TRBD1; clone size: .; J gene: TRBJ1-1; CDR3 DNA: TGTGCCGGTCAACAGGGGTACAACGGAGCTTTCTTT; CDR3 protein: CAGQQGYNGAFF
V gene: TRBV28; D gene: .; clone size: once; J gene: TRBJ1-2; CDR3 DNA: TGTGCCAGCCTTATCGGGGACTATGGCTACACCTTC; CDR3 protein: CASLIGDYGYTF
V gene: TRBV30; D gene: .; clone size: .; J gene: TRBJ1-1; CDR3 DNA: TGTGCCTGGAGATCGGGGGGTCTACACACTGAAGCTTTCTTT; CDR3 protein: CAWRSGGLHTEAFF
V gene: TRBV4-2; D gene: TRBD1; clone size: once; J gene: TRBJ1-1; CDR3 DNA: TGTGCCAGCAGCCCCCCCAGGGGGGTCAACACTGAAGCTTTCTTT; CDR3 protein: CASSPPRGVNTEAFF
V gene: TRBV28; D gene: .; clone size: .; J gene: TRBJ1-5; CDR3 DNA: TGTGCCAGCTCACAGGGTTTTCAGCCCCAGCATTTT; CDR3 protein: CASSQGFQPQHF
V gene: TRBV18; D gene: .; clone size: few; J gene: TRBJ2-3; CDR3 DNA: TGTGCCAGCTCACCACCCAGGGGGAGCGGGAGCATTGGGACAGATACGCAGTATTTT; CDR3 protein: CASSPPRGSGSIGTDTQYF
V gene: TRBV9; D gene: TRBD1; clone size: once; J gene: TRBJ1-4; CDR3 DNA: TGTGCCAGCAGCTCCCCCGGGACAGGGAATAATGGGAGTGAAAAACTGTTTTTT; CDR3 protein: CASSSPGTGNNGSEKLFF
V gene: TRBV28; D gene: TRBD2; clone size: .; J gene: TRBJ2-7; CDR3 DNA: TGTGCCAGCAGCCCAATCGGCAATGGCGGGAGGGCGACCCACGAGCAGTACTTC; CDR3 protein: CASSPIGNGGRATHEQYF
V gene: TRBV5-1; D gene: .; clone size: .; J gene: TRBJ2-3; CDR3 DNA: TGCGCCAGCACCCGGGCGGGTAGCACAGATACGCAGTATTTT; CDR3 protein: CASTRAGSTDTQYF
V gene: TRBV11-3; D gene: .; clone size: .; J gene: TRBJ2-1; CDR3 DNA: TGTGCCAGCAGCTTAGGAGCTGAGCAGTTCTTC; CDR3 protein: CASSLGAEQFF
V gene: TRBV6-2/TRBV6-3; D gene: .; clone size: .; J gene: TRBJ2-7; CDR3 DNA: TGTGCCAGCAGTTCCCGACGGCGGCCCCCCTACGAGCAGTACTTC; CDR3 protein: CASSSRRRPPYEQYF
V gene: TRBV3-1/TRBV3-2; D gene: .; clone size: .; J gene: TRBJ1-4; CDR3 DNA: TGTGCCAGCAGCCAAGTTCGGGGGACTAATGAAAAACTGTTTTTT; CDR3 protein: CASSQVRGTNEKLFF
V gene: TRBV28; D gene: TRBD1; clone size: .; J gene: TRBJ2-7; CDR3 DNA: TGTGCCAGCAGTGGAGCCGGGACAGGGATTCACGAGCAGTACTTC; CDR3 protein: CASSGAGTGIHEQYF
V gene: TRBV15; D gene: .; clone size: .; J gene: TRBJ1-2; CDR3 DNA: TGTGCCACCAGCAGAGACCTCTCCTATGGCTACACCTTC; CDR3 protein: CATSRDLSYGYTF
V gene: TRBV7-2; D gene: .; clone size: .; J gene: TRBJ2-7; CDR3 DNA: TGTGCCAGCTTAGAGACGGGGGGCGACTACGAGCAGTACTTC; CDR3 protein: CASLETGGDYEQYF
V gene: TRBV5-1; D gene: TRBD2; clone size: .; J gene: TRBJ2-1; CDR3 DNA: TGCGCCAGCAGCGTGACTAGCGGGAGGGCCCATGAGCAGTTCTTC; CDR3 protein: CASSVTSGRAHEQFF
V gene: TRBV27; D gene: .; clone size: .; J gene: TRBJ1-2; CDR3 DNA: TGTGCCAGCAGCGCTTATCCTCGCGAAGGGAGGCCCGGCTACACCTTC; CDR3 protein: CASSAYPREGRPGYTF
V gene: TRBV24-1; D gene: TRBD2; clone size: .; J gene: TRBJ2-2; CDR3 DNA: TGTGCCACCAGTGATACCCAAACTAGCGGGGGGGTCGGGGAGCTGTTTTTT; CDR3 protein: CATSDTQTSGGVGELFF
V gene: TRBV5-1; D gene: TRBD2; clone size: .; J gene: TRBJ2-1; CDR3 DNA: TGCGCCAGCAGCTTAGCCCCAATTTCGACTAGCCCCCCTCCGCGGTCCTACAATGAGCAGTTCTTC; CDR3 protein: CASSLAPISTSPPPRSYNEQFF
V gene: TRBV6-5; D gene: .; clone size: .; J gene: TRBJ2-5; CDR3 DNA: TGTGCCAGCAGTTACCACAGGGCCCTTAAAGGGGCCCAGTACTTC; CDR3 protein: CASSYHRALKGAQYF
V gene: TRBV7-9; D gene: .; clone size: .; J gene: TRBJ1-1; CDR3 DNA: TGTGCCAGCAGTACAGGGATCGTTGGTTATACTGAAGCTTTCTTT; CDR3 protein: CASSTGIVGYTEAFF
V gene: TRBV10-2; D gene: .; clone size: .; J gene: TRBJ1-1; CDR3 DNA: TGCGCCAGCTCTCGGGGGAGCACTGAAGCTTTCTTT; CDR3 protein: CASSRGSTEAFF
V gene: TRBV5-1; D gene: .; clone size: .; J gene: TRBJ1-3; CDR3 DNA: TGCGCCAGCAGCGAAGCGGCCTCTGGAAACACCATATATTTT; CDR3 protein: CASSEAASGNTIYF
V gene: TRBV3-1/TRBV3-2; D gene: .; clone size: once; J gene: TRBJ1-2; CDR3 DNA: TGTGCCAGCAGCCAAGATCCCGGGGGCTACACCTTC; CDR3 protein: CASSQDPGGYTF
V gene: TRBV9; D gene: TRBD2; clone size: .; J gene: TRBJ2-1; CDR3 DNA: TGTGCCAGCAGCGCCACCGGGACTAGCGGGATCTTGGAGCAGTTCTTC; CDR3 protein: CASSATGTSGILEQFF
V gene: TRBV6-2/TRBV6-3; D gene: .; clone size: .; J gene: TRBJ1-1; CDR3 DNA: TGTGCCAGCAGTAAGACAGTTATGAACACTGAAGCTTTCTTT; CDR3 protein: CASSKTVMNTEAFF
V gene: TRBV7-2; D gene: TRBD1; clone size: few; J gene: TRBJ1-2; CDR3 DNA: TGTGCCAGCAGCTTAGGGGGGACAGGCGTGGAGGGCTACACCTTC; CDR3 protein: CASSLGGTGVEGYTF
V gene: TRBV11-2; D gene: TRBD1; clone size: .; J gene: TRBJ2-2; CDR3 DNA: TGTGCCAGCAGCTTTAGTTACAGGGGGCATGGCGGGGAGCTGTTTTTT; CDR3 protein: CASSFSYRGHGGELFF
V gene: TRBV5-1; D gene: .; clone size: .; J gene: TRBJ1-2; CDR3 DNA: TGCGCCAGCAGTCCGGACAGTCCCTATGGCTACACCTTC; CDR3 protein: CASSPDSPYGYTF
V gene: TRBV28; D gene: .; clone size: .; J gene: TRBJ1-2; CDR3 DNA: TGTGCCAGCAGTCCCCCCGGGGGGGGGCGAGGCTATGGCTACACCTTC; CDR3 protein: CASSPPGGGRGYGYTF
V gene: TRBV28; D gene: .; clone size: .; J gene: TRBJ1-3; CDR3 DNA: TGTGCCAGCAGCCCCCTACAGGAAAGCTCTGGAAACACCATATATTTT; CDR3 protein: CASSPLQESSGNTIYF